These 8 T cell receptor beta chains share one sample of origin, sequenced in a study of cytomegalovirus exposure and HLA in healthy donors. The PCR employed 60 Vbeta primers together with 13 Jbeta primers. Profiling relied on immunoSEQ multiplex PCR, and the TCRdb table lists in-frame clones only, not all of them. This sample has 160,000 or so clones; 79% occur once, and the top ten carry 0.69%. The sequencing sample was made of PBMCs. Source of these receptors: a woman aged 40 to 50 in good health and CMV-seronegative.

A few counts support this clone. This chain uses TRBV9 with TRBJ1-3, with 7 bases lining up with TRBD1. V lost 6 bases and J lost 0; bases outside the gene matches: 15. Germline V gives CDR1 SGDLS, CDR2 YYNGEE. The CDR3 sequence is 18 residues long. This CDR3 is CASTPGSGGAYSGNTIYF. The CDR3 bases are TGTGCCAGCACCCCCGGTTCAGGGGGAGCTTACTCTGGAAACACCATATATTTT.

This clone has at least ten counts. CDR3 bases: TGTGCCAGCAGCTTGCGGACAGGGGACAATGAGCAGTTCTTC. This sequence encodes CASSLRTGDNEQFF. V and J are TRBV13 and TRBJ2-1; 9 positions agree with TRBD1. The CDR3 is 14 residues long. V was clipped by 3 bases and J by 5 bases; unmatched bases: 2. The V gene's germline CDR1 is PRHDT and CDR2 FYEKMQ (reference sequence). The variable domain in full, with the rest retrieved from reference TRBV13 and TRBJ2-1, is AAGVIQSPRHLIKEKRETATLKCYPIPRHDTVYWYQQGPGQDPQFLISFYEKMQSDKGSIPDRFSAQQFSDYHSELNMSSLELGDSALYFCASSLRTGDNEQFFGPGTRLTVL.

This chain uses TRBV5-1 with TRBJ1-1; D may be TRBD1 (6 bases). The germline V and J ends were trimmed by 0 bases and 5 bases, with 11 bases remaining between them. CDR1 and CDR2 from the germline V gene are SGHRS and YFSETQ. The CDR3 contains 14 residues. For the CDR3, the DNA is TGCGCCAGCAGCTTGGATAACAGGGTTACTGAAGCTTTCTTT. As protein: CASSLDNRVTEAFF. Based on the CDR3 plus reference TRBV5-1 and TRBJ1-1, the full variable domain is KAGVTQTPRYLIKTRGQQVTLSCSPISGHRSVSWYQQTPGQGLQFLFEYFSETQRNKGNFPGRFSGRQFSNSRSEMNVSTLELGDSALYLCASSLDNRVTEAFFGQGTRLTVV.

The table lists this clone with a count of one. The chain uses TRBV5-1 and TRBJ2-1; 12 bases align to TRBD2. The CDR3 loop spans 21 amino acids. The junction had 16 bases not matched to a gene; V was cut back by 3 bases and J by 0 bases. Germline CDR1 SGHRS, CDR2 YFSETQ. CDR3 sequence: CASSSLRRASGRVSSYNEQFF. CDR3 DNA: TGCGCCAGCAGCTCACTACGTAGGGCTAGCGGGAGGGTAAGCTCCTACAATGAGCAGTTCTTC.

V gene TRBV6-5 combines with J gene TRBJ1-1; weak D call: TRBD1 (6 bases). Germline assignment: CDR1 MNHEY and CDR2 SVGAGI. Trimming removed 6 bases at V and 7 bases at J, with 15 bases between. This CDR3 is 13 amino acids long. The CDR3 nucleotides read TGTGCCAGCAGGATAAGGGGGACGAATGAAGCTTTCTTT. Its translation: CASRIRGTNEAFF.

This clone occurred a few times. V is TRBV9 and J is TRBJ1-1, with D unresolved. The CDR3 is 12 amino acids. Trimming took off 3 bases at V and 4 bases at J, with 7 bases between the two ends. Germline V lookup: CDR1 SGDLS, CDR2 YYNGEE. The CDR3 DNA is TGTGCCAGCAGCGGGTGGGCCACTGAAGCTTTCTTT. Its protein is CASSGWATEAFF.

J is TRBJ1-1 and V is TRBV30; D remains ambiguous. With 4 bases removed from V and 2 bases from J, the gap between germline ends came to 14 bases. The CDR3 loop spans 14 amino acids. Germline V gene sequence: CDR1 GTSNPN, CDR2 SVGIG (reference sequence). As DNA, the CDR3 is TGTGCCTGGATCTTCGTAGACAAAAACACTGAAGCTTTCTTT. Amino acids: CAWIFVDKNTEAFF.

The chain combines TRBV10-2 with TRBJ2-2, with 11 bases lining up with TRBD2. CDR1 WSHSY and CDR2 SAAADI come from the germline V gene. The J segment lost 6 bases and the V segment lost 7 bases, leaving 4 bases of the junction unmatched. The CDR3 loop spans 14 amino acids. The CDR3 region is CASTVAGGAGELFF. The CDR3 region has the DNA TGCGCCAGCACAGTAGCGGGGGGGGCCGGGGAGCTGTTTTTT.